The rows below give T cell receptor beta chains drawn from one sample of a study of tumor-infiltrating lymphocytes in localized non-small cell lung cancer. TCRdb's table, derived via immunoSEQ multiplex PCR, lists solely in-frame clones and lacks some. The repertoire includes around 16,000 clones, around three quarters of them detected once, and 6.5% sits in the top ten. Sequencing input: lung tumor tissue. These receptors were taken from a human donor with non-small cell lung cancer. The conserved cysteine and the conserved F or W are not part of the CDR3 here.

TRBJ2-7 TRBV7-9 ASSLDGGVVGEQY
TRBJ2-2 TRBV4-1 ASSQAGQGGHGELF
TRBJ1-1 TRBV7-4 AYWGRTEAF
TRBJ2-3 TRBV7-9 ASSLKRSVITDTQY
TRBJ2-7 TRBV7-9 ASSSRDGPTYEQY
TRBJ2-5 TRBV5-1 ASSFSGYQETQY
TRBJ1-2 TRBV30 AWSVQLEGYT
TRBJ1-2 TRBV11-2 ASSLERYGYT
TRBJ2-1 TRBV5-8 ASRQNHYNEQF
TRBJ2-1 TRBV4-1 ASSQGRGDPYNEQF
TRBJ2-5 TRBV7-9 ASSPPGGGETQY
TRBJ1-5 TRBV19 ASSGPLLAGASQPQH
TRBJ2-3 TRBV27 ASSWRVTDTQY
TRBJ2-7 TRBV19 ASSLQGARYEQY
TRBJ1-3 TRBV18 ASSRTGVVGGNTIY
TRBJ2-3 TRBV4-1 ASSQDYQRGTSDTQY
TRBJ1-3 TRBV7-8 ASSLAGGNTIY
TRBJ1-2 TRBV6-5 ASRPRQAHYGYT
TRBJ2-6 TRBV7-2 ASSLKGGTGANVLT
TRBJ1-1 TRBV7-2 ASSLTGMNTEAF
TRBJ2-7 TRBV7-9 ASSHSRLSSYEQY
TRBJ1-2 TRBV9 ASSTGIAANYGYT
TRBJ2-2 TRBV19 GGVSGELF
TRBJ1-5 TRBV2 ASSNTGGAGNQPQH
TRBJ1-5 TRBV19 ASSIGGDRTRPQH
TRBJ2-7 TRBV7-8 ASSLYPDREEASSYEQY
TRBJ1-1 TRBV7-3 ASSLSAGVNTEAF
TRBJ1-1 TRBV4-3 ASSQEVARGRNTEAF
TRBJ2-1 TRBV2 ASTPLGGSEEQF
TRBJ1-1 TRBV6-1 ASGDRLNTEAF
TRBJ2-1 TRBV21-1 ASRPGGADEQF
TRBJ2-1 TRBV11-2 ASSLETSGNNEQF
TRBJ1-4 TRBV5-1 ASSLALAEANEKLF
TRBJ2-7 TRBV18 ASSAYLAGGFHEQY
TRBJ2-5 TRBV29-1 SVGGGETQY
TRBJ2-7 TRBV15 ATSRDGQGRPYEQY
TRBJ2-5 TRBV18 ASSPGTGRDRRRETQY
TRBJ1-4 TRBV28 ASSLREGLF
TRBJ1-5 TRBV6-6 ASRGQQPQH
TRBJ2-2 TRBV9 ASSVGQDAGELF
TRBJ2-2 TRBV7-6 ASLPASGELF
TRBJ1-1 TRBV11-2 ASSTQGARNTEAF
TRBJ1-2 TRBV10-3 AISRGEDGYT
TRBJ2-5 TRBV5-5 ASSFRVVEETQY
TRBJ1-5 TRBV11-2 ASSSIPGQPQH
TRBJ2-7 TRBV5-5 ASSRQGTYEQY
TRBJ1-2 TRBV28 ASQPGQGAFGNYGYT
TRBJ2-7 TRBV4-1 ASSPQGRSYEQY
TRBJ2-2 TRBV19 ASSILAENGELF
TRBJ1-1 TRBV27 ASSFQGAEMNTEAF
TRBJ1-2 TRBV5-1 ASSDFSNFANYGYT
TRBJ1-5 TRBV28 ASHFRPQH
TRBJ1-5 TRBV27 ASSFMGGQPQH
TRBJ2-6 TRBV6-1 ASSDSGANVLT
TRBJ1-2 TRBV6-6 ASSAGGPYGYT
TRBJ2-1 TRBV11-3 ASSLDSGYNEQF
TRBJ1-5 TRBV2 ASSVGQGDQPQH
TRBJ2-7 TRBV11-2 ASSLGRQGNEQY
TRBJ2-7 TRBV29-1 SVEEWREGSYEQY
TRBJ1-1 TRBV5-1 ASSLARGVNTEAF